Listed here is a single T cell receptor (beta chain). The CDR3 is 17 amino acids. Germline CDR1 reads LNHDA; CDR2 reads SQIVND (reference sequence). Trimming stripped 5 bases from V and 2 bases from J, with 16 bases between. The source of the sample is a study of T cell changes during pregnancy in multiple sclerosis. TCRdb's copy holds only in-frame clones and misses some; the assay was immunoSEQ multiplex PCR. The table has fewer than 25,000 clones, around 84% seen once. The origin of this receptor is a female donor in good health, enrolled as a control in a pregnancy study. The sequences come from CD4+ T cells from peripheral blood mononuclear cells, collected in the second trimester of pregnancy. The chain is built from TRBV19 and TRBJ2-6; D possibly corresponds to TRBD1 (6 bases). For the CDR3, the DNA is TGTGCCAGTAGTCCACCGGACAGTGAGGCTGGGGCCAACGTCCTGACTTTC. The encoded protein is CASSPPDSEAGANVLTF.